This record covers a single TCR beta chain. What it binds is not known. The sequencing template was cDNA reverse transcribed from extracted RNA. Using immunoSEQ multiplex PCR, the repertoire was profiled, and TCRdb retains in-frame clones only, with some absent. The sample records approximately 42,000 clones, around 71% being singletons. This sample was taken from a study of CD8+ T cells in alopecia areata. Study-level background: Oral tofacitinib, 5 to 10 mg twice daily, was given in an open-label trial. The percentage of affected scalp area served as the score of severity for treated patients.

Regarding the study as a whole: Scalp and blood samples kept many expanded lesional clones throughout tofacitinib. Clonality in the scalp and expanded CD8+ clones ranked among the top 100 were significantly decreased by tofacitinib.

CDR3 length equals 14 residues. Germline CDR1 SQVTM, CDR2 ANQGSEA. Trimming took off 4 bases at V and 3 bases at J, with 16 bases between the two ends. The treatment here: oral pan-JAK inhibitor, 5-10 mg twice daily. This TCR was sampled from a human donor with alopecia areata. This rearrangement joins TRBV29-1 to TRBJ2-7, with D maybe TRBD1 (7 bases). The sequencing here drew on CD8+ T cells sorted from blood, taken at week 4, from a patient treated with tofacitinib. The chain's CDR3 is CSVGAGQSLYEQYF. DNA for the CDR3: TGCAGCGTTGGGGCGGGACAGAGTCTCTACGAGCAGTACTTC.